This TCR beta chain originates from a study of shared clonotypes between healthy human individuals. The protocol was immunoSEQ multiplex PCR, while the TCRdb copy is restricted to in-frame clones and leaves out a portion. The table lists about 600,000 clones, more than 95% of them singletons. The donors, all of them Caucasian adults, lived in Nashville, Tennessee. Of note for this clone: No antigen is known for it.

V gave up 4 bases and J gave up 4 bases; unmatched junction bases: 7. CDR1 SGDLS and CDR2 YYNGEE come from the germline V gene. This CDR3 has 17 amino acids. Study observations and caveats: Clonotypes that were shared across four donors made up around 5% of naive CD4 clonotypes. Generation of non-shared clonotypes was less probable than generation of clonotypes shared by all four donors.

This chain links TRBV9 with TRBJ2-1; 14 bases match TRBD2. The sample consisted of naive CD4+ T cells sorted from blood. Subset defined: CD45RA+ positively selected. This receptor was taken from a woman aged 25 to 39 in good health. The CDR3 protein is CASSRRTSGRSYNEQFF. In DNA, the CDR3 is TGTGCCAGCAGCAGACGGACTAGCGGGAGGAGTTACAATGAGCAGTTCTTC.